Sequencing of this TCR beta chain was carried out in a study of shared clonotypes between healthy human individuals. CDR1 is LGHNA, CDR2 YNFKEQ, per germline. The junction had 6 bases not matched to a gene; V was cut back by 0 bases and J by 6 bases. CDR3 length: 15 residues. Source study methods: As immunoSEQ supplied junction-only sequences (without quality scores), filtering differed. TCRdb's copy holds only in-frame clones and misses some; the assay was immunoSEQ multiplex PCR. V, J and clone size are those of that table, while D and trimming were read from the DNA. In the table there are about 1 million clones, approximately 70% of which are singletons.

The origin of this receptor is a man aged 18 to 29 in good health. The sample comprised memory CD4+ T cells sorted from blood. Described subset: CD45RA-negative fraction. This rearrangement joins TRBV4-2 to TRBJ2-3; TRBD2 aligns across 7 bases. The CDR3 sequence: CASSQEGGLPDTQYF. CDR3 bases: TGTGCCAGCAGCCAAGAGGGAGGGCTTCCGGATACGCAGTATTTT.